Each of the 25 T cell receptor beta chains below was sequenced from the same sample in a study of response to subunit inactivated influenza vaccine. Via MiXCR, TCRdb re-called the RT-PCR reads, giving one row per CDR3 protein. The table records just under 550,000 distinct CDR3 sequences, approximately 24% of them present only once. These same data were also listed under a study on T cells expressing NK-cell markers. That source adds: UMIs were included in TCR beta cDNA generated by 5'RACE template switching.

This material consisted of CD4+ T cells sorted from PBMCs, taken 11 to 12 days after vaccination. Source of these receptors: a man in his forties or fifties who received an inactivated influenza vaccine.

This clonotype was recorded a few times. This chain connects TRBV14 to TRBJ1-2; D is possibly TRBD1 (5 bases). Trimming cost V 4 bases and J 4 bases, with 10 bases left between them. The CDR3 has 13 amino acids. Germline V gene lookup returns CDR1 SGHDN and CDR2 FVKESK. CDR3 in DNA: TGTGCCAGCAGCCTATCCCAGGGCTATGGCTACACCTTC. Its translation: CASSLSQGYGYTF. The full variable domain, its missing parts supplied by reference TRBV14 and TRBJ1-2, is EAGVTQFPSHSVIEKGQTVTLRCDPISGHDNLYWYRRVMGKEIKFLLHFVKESKQDESGMPNNRFLAERTGGTYSTLKVQPAELEDSGVYFCASSLSQGYGYTFGSGTRLTVV.

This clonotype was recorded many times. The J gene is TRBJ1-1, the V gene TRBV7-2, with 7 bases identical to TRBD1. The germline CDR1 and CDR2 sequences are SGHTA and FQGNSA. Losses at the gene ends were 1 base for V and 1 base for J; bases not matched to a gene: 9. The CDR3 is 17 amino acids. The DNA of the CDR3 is TGTGCCAGCAGCTTAGGGATGTGGGACAGCTGGAACACTGAAGCTTTCTTT. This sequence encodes CASSLGMWDSWNTEAFF. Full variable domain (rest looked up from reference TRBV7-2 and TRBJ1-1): GAGVSQSPSNKVTEKGKDVELRCDPISGHTALYWYRQSLGQGLEFLIYFQGNSAPDKSGLPSDRFSAERTGGSVSTLTIQRTQQEDSAVYLCASSLGMWDSWNTEAFFGQGTRLTVV.

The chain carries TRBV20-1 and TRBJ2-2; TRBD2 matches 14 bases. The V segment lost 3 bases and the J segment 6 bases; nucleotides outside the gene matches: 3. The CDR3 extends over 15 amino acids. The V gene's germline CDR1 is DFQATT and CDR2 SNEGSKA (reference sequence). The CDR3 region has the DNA TGCAGTGCTAGCCCGGGACTAGCGGGAGCCGGGGAGCTGTTTTTT. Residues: CSASPGLAGAGELFF.

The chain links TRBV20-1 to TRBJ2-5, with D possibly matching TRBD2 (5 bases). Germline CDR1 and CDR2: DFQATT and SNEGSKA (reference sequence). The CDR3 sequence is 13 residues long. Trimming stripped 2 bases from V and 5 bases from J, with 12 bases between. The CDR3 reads CSARLSGVETQYF. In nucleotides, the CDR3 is TGCAGTGCTAGATTGTCCGGGGTGGAGACCCAGTACTTC.

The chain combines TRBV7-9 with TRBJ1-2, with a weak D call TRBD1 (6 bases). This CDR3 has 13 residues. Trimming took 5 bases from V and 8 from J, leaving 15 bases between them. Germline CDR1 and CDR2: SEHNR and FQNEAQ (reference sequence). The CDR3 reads CASSAGGFEGYTF. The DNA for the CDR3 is TGTGCCAGCAGCGCCGGGGGCTTCGAAGGCTACACCTTC.

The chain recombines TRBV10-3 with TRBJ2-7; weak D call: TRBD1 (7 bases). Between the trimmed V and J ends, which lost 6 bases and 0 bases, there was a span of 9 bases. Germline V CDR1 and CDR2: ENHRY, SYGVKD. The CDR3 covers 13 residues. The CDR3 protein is CAIRRDSSYEQYF. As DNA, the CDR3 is TGTGCCATCAGGCGGGACAGCTCCTACGAGCAGTACTTC.

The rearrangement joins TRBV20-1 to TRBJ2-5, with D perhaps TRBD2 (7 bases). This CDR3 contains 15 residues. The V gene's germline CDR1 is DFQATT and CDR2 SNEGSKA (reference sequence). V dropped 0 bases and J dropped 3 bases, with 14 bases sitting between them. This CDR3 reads CSARDGGGSEETQYF. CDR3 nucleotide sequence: TGCAGTGCTAGAGATGGCGGGGGCTCAGAAGAGACCCAGTACTTC.

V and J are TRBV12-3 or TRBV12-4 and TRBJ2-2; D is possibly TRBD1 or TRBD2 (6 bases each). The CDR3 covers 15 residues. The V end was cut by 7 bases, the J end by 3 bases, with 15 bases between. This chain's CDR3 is CASTIRGADTGELFF. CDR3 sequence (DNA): TGTGCCAGCACCATAAGGGGGGCGGACACCGGGGAGCTGTTTTTT.

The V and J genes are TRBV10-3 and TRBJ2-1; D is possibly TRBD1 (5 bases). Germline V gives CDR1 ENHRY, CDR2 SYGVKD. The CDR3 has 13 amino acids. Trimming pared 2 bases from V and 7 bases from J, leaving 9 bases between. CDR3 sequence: CAISEQDKNEQFF. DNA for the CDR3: TGTGCCATCAGTGAGCAGGACAAGAATGAGCAGTTCTTC.

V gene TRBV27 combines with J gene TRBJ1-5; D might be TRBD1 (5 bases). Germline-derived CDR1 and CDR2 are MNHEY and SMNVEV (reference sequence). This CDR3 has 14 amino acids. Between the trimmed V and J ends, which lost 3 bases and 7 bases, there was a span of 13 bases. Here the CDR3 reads CASSLRGLGQPQHF. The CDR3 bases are TGTGCCAGCAGTTTGAGGGGCCTCGGGCAGCCCCAGCATTTT.

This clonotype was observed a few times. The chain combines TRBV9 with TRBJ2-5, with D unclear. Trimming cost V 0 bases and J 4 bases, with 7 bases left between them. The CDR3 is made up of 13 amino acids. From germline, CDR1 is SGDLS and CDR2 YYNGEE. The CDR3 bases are TGTGCCAGCAGCGTAGCTACTTCAGAGACCCAGTACTTC. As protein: CASSVATSETQYF.

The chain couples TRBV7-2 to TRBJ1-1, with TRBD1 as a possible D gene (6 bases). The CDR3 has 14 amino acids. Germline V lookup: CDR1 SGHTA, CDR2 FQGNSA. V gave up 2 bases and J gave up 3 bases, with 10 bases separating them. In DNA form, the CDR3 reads TGTGCCAGCAGCTTATTAGGGGGAGACACTGAAGCTTTCTTT. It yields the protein CASSLLGGDTEAFF. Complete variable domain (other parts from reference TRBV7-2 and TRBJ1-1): GAGVSQSPSNKVTEKGKDVELRCDPISGHTALYWYRQSLGQGLEFLIYFQGNSAPDKSGLPSDRFSAERTGGSVSTLTIQRTQQEDSAVYLCASSLLGGDTEAFFGQGTRLTVV.

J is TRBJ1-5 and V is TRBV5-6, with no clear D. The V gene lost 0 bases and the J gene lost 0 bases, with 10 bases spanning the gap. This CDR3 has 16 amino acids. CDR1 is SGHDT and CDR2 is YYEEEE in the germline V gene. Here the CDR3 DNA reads TGTGCCAGCAGCTTGGGCCCTCCGAATAGCAATCAGCCCCAGCATTTT. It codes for CASSLGPPNSNQPQHF.

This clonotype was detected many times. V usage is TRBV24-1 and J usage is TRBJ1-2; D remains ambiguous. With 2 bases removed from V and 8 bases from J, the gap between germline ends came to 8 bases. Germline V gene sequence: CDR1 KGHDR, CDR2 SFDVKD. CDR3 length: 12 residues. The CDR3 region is CATSDSGRGYTF. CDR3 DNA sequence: TGTGCCACCAGTGATTCTGGTAGAGGCTACACCTTC.

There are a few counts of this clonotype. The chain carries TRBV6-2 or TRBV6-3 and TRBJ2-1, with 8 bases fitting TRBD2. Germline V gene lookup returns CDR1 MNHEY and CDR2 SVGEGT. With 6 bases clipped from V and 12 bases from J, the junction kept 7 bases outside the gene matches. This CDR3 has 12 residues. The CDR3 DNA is TGTGCCAGCAGCTCCGGGACTAGAAGGCAGTTCTTC. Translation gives CASSSGTRRQFF.

The CDR3 spells CSAQTGIGANVLTF. For the CDR3, the DNA is TGCAGTGCGCAGACAGGGATAGGGGCCAACGTCCTGACTTTC. The rearrangement uses TRBV20-1 and TRBJ2-6, with 7 bases lining up with TRBD1. Germline V CDR1 and CDR2: DFQATT, SNEGSKA (reference sequence). V trimming: 6 bases; J trimming: 4 bases; junction bases outside the gene matches: 6. The CDR3 length is 14 residues.

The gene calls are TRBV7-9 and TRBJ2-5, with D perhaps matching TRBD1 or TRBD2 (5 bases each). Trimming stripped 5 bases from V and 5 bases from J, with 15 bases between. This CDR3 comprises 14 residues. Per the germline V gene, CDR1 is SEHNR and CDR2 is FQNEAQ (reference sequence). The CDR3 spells CASSPSGGSETQYF. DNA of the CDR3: TGTGCCAGCAGCCCGAGTGGGGGATCCGAGACCCAGTACTTC. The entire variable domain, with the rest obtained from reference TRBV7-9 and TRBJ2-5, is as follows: DTGVSQNPRHKITKRGQNVTFRCDPISEHNRLYWYRQTLGQGPEFLTYFQNEAQLEKSRLLSDRFSAERPKGSFSTLEIQRTEQGDSAMYLCASSPSGGSETQYFGPGTRLLVL.

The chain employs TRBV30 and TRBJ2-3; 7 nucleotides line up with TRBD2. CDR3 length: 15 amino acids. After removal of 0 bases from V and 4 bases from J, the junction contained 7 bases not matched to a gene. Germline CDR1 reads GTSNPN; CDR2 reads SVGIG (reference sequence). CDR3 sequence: CAWSVGGSTSDTQYF. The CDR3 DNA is TGTGCCTGGAGTGTCGGCGGGAGTACATCAGATACGCAGTATTTT.

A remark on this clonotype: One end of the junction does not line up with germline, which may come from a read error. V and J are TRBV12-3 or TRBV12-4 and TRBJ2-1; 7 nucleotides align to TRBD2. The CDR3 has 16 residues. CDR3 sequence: CASSFIVLAVHNERFF. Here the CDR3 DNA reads TGTGCCAGCAGTTTTATTGTCCTAGCGGTCCACAATGAGCGGTTCTTC.

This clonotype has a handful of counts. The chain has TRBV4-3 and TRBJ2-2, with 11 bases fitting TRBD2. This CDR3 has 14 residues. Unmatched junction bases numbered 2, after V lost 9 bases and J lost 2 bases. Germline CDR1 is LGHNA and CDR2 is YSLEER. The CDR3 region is CASGTSGNTGELFF. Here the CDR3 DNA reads TGCGCCAGTGGGACTAGCGGTAACACCGGGGAGCTGTTTTTT.

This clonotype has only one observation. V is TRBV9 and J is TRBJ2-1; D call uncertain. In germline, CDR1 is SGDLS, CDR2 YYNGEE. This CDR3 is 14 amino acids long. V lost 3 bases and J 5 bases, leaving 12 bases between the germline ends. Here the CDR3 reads CASSGTLANNEQFF. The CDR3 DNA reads TGTGCCAGCAGCGGGACGCTGGCGAACAATGAGCAGTTCTTC.

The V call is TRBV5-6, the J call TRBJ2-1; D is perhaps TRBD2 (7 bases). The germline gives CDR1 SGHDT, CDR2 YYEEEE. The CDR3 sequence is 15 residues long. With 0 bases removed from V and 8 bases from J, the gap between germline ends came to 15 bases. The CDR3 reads CASSLVWGGQDEQFF. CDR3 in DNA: TGTGCCAGCAGCTTGGTTTGGGGGGGGCAGGATGAGCAGTTCTTC.

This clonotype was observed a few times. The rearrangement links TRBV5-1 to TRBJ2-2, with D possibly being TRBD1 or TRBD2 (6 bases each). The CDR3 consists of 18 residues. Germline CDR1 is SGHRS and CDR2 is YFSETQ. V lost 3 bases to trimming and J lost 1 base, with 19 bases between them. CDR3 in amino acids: CASSWSGGGPRNTGELFF. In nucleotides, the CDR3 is TGCGCCAGCAGCTGGTCAGGTGGGGGGCCTCGGAACACCGGGGAGCTGTTTTTT.

The CDR3 coding sequence is TGTGCCAGCAGTACCGGACTCGGCCAGGGGACTGAAGCTTTCTTT. The encoded protein is CASSTGLGQGTEAFF. The genes are TRBV21-1 and TRBJ1-1; the table gives TRBD1 as D, unverified against the DNA. TRBV21-1 corresponds to a pseudogene. The CDR3 is 15 amino acids.

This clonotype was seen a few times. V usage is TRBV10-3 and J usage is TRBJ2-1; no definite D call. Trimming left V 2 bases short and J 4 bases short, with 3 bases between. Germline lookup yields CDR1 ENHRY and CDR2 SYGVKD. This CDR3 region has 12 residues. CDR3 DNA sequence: TGTGCCATCAGTGAGGAGTACAATGAGCAGTTCTTC. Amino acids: CAISEEYNEQFF.